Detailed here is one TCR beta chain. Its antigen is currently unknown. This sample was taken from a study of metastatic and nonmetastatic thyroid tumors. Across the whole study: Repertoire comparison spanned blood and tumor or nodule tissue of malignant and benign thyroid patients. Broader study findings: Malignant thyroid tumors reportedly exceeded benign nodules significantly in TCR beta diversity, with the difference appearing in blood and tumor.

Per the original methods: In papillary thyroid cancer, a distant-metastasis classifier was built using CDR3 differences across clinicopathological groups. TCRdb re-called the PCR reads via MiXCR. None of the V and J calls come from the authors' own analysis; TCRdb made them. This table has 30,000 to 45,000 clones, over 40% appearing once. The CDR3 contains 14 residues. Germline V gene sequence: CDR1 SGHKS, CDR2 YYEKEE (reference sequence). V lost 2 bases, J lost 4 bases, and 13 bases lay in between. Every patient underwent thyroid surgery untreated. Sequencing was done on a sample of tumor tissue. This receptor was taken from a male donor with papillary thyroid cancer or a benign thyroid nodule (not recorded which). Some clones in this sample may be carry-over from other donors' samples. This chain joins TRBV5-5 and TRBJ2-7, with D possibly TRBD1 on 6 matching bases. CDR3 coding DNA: TGTGCCAGCAGCTTTCCGGACAGCAATTACGAGCAGTACTTC. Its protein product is CASSFPDSNYEQYF.